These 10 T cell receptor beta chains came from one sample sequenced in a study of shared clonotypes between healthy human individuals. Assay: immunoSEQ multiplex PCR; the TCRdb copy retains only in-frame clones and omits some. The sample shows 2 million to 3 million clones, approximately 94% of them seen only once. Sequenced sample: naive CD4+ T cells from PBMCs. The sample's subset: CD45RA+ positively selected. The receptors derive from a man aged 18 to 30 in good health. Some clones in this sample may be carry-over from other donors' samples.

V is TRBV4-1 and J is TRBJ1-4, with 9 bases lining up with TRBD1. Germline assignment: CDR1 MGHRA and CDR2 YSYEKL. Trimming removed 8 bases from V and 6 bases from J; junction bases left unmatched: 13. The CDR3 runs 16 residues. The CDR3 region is CASAKLRDRVDEKLFF. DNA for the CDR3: TGCGCCAGCGCGAAATTGCGGGACAGGGTGGATGAAAAACTGTTTTTT.

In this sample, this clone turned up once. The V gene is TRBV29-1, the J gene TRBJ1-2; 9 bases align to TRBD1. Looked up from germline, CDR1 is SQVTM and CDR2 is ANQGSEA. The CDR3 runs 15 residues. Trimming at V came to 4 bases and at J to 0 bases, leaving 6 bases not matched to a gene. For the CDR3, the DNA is TGCAGCGTTGGGGGACAGGGAGGAGCTAACTATGGCTACACCTTC. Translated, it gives CSVGGQGGANYGYTF.

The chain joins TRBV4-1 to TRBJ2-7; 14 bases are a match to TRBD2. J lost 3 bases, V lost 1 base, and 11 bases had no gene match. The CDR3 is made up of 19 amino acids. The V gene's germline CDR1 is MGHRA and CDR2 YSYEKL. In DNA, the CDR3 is TGCGCCAGCAGCCAAGGACGGATGGGACTAGCGGGAGAGGTCTACGAGCAGTACTTC. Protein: CASSQGRMGLAGEVYEQYF.

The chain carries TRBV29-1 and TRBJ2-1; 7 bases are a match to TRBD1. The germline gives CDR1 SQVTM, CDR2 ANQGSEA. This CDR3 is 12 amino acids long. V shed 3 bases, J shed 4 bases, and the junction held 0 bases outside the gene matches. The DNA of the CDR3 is TGCAGCGTTGAGGGACAGTACAATGAGCAGTTCTTC. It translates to CSVEGQYNEQFF.

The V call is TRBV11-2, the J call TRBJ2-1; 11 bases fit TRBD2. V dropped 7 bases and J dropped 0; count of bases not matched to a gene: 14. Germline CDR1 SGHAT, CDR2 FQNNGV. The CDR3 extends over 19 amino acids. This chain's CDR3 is CASTFGTSGSPNSYNEQFF. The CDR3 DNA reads TGTGCCAGCACCTTTGGGACTAGCGGTTCTCCTAACTCCTACAATGAGCAGTTCTTC.

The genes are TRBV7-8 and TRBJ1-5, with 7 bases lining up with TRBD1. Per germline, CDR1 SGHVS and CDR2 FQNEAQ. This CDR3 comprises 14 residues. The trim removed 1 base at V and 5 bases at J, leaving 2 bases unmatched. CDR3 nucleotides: TGTGCCAGCAGCTTAGGACAGGGCCATCAGCCCCAGCATTTT. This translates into CASSLGQGHQPQHF.

Written as DNA, the CDR3 is TGCGCCAGCAGCAACCCGACAGGGGGGGGCACTGAAGCTTTCTTT. Translating gives CASSNPTGGGTEAFF. V is TRBV5-1 and J is TRBJ1-1; 9 positions match TRBD1. This CDR3 region has 15 residues. Looked up from germline, CDR1 is SGHRS and CDR2 is YFSETQ. With V trimmed by 4 bases and J by 4 bases, 8 bases remained unmatched.

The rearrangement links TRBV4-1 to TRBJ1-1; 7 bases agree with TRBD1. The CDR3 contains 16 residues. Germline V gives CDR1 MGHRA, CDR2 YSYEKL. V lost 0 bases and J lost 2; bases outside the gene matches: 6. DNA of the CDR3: TGCGCCAGCAGCCAAGATACAGGGGCTATAAACACTGAAGCTTTCTTT. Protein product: CASSQDTGAINTEAFF.

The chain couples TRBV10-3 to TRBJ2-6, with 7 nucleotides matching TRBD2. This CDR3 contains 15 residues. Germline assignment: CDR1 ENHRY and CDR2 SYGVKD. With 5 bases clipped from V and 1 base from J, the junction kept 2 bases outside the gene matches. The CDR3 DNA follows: TGTGCCATCAGTTGGACTAGTTCTGGGGCCAACGTCCTGACTTTC. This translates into CAISWTSSGANVLTF.

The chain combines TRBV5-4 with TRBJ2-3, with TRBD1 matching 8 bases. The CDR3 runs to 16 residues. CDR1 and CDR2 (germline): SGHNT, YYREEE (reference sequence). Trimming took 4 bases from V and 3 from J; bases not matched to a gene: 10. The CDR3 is CASSRPGTGETDTQYF. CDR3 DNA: TGTGCCAGCAGCAGGCCCGGGACAGGTGAAACAGATACGCAGTATTTT.